These T cell receptor beta chains were read from a single sample in a study of vaccination and CD4 T cells after COVID-19. Antigens of these TCRs are unknown. TCRdb ran MiXCR on the PCR reads and lists one entry per CDR3 protein. The sample shows tens of thousands of distinct CDR3 sequences, 35% to 55% of them seen only once. Sequencing was done on a sample of CD4+ T cells from blood, cultured in vitro. The source of these receptors is a human donor who had recovered from COVID-19. The CDR3 runs from the conserved cysteine through the conserved F or W. The D gene is left open where the match is weak. Size is stated for part of the rows, as once, few or many counts, or as a class when the clone is expanded.

>14|NA|TRBV6-5|NA|TRBJ1-2
CASSYSPGLYGYTF
>13|NA|TRBV20-1|NA|TRBJ1-1
CSANQGKNTEAFF
>15|NA|TRBV6-2/TRBV6-3|NA|TRBJ2-7
CANSFPTRGSYEQYF
>14|NA|TRBV12-3/TRBV12-4|NA|TRBJ2-4
CASSSRDIQNIQYF
>13|NA|TRBV7-2|NA|TRBJ1-5
CASSLRGNQPQHF
>13|NA|TRBV5-4|NA|TRBJ1-1
CASSLGGQREAFF
>16|NA|TRBV20-1|NA|TRBJ2-1
CSARDIRTANYNEQFF
>12|NA|TRBV20-1|few|TRBJ1-2
CSALGFNYGYTF
>16|NA|TRBV20-1|few|TRBJ2-2
CSARAAGQMNTGELFF
>16|TRBD2|TRBV20-1|NA|TRBJ2-2
CSANTASGGAPRELFF
>15|NA|TRBV7-8|NA|TRBJ1-1
CASSLGQAFYTEAFF
>14|TRBD1|TRBV5-8|NA|TRBJ2-7
CASSLQGKGYEQYF
>17|TRBD1|TRBV7-8|NA|TRBJ2-5
CASRKSNRGDRGETQYF
>15|NA|TRBV20-1|NA|TRBJ1-1
CSARATRGPNTEAFF
>11|NA|TRBV20-1|NA|TRBJ2-7
CSAAPTYEQYF
>17|TRBD2|TRBV7-9|NA|TRBJ2-3
CASSTRTSGTRTDTQYF
>15|TRBD1|TRBV5-1|NA|TRBJ2-7
CASSLGTGGSREQYF
>15|NA|TRBV20-1|NA|TRBJ1-1
CSAGDLRMIGTEAFF
>16|NA|TRBV28|NA|TRBJ2-2
CASNAGGGTWTGELFF
>15|TRBD1|TRBV2|few|TRBJ1-1
CASSDPGTGNTEAFF
>16|TRBD1|TRBV28|NA|TRBJ1-5
CASSPPIGTENQPQHF
>15|TRBD1|TRBV7-2|few|TRBJ1-5
CASSQKGQANQPQHF
>14|TRBD1|TRBV20-1|few|TRBJ1-1
CSARRGGSDTEAFF
>15|TRBD2|TRBV7-2|few|TRBJ2-5
CASSGPLAGQETQYF
>16|NA|TRBV6-2/TRBV6-3|NA|TRBJ2-7
CASSEPRGARGVEQYF
>16|NA|TRBV25-1|NA|TRBJ2-6
CASSELSGSGANVLTF